These 30 T cell receptor beta chains were sequenced from one sample in a study of OX40 agonist ivuxolimab in advanced cancers. Only in-frame clones appear in the TCRdb table, and some are missing; sequencing was by immunoSEQ multiplex PCR. The sample holds roughly 70,000 clones, approximately 88% seen once. The source was CD4+ or CD8+ T cells sorted from blood, collected in a trial of the OX40 agonist ivuxolimab. The receptors shown here come from an adult with an advanced solid tumor such as melanoma, head and neck, liver or kidney cancer.

CDR3 in DNA: TGCGCCAGCAGCTTGGTAGGTGGTTCCTATGGCTACACCTTC. Its protein product is CASSLVGGSYGYTF. The chain links TRBV5-1 to TRBJ1-2; no definite D call. V was pared by 0 bases and J by 4 bases, with 10 bases between. The germline CDR1 and CDR2 sequences are SGHRS and YFSETQ. This CDR3 comprises 14 residues.

Concerning this clone itself: In the same sample, other DNA sequences code for this CDR3. The chain has TRBV9 and TRBJ1-1; D remains ambiguous. The germline V gene has CDR1 SGDLS and CDR2 YYNGEE. Trimming took 4 bases from V and 3 from J, leaving 10 bases between them. This CDR3 spans 13 amino acids. DNA of the CDR3: TGTGCCAGCAGCCCGGGCGATGACACTGAAGCTTTCTTT. Encoded protein: CASSPGDDTEAFF.

The CDR3 sequence is CASRGQGNSPLHF. CDR3 DNA: TGTGCCAGCAGGGGACAGGGTAATTCACCCCTCCACTTT. This rearrangement joins TRBV2 to TRBJ1-6; TRBD1 aligns across 9 bases. The ends lost 6 bases at V and 6 bases at J; junction bases unmatched: 0. Germline lookup yields CDR1 SNHLY and CDR2 FYNNEI. The CDR3 loop spans 13 amino acids.

This clone showed up just a few times. The V gene is TRBV19, the J gene TRBJ2-4, with 8 bases identical to TRBD2. The CDR3 runs to 18 residues. The germline V gene has CDR1 LNHDA and CDR2 SQIVND (reference sequence). V shed 7 bases and J 5 bases; nucleotides not matched to a gene: 19. DNA of the CDR3: TGTGCCAGTACTAACGGTTACGGGAGGGCCGAAGGGGAAAACATTCAGTACTTC. This gives the protein CASTNGYGRAEGENIQYF.

This clone was observed a handful of times. The V gene is TRBV18, the J gene TRBJ2-2; 8 bases map to TRBD1. V trimming: 3 bases; J trimming: 0 bases; junction bases outside the gene matches: 6. This CDR3 comprises 17 residues. Germline CDR1 reads KGHSH; CDR2 reads LQKENI. The CDR3, as DNA: TGTGCCAGCTCACCGAGACAGGGGTCCGCGAACACCGGGGAGCTGTTTTTT. Its translation is CASSPRQGSANTGELFF.

The gene calls are TRBV19 and TRBJ1-3; D is unclear. V shed 5 bases and J shed 0 bases, with 11 bases lying between them. The germline V gene encodes CDR1 LNHDA and CDR2 SQIVND (reference sequence). The CDR3 consists of 15 residues. CDR3 in amino acids: CASSLEQRSGNTIYF. In DNA, the CDR3 is TGTGCCAGTAGTCTCGAACAGCGCTCTGGAAACACCATATATTTT.

The rearrangement links TRBV5-4 to TRBJ1-6, with a tentative D call TRBD1 (5 bases). From germline, CDR1 is SGHNT and CDR2 YYREEE (reference sequence). V dropped 0 bases and J dropped 3 bases, with 13 bases sitting between them. CDR3 length: 17 amino acids. The CDR3 nucleotides are TGTGCCAGCAGCTTGGCCGGGGCGGCAGACTATAATTCACCCCTCCACTTT. This translates into CASSLAGAADYNSPLHF.

The chain combines TRBV5-1 with TRBJ1-4; TRBD1 aligns across 7 bases. Germline assignment: CDR1 SGHRS and CDR2 YFSETQ. V shed 4 bases and J 8 bases; nucleotides not matched to a gene: 8. The CDR3 loop spans 14 amino acids. This chain's CDR3 is CASSPGQVGEKLFF. Written as DNA, the CDR3 is TGCGCCAGCAGCCCCGGACAGGTGGGCGAAAAACTGTTTTTT. The full variable domain, its missing parts supplied by reference TRBV5-1 and TRBJ1-4, is KAGVTQTPRYLIKTRGQQVTLSCSPISGHRSVSWYQQTPGQGLQFLFEYFSETQRNKGNFPGRFSGRQFSNSRSEMNVSTLELGDSALYLCASSPGQVGEKLFFGSGTQLSVL.

The CDR3 coding sequence is TGTGCCAGCAGCTTGGTACAGGCCCCGTATGGCTACACCTTC. It specifies CASSLVQAPYGYTF. The chain links TRBV5-4 to TRBJ1-2; D is possibly TRBD1 (5 bases). The germline CDR1 and CDR2 sequences are SGHNT and YYREEE (reference sequence). V was trimmed by 0 bases and J by 5 bases, leaving 11 bases between them. The CDR3 totals 14 residues.

The chain recombines TRBV18 with TRBJ1-3, with 10 positions matching TRBD1. The germline V gene encodes CDR1 KGHSH and CDR2 LQKENI. The CDR3 is 16 amino acids. The V segment lost 3 bases and the J segment 4 bases; nucleotides outside the gene matches: 6. The CDR3 is CASSPMDRGNGNTIYF. The CDR3 region has the DNA TGTGCCAGCTCACCCATGGACAGGGGGAACGGAAACACCATATATTTT.

The DNA for the CDR3 is TGCAGCGCCGCCCTACCGACAGGGCCCTCGTACGAGCAGTACTTC. Residues: CSAALPTGPSYEQYF. The chain recombines TRBV29-1 with TRBJ2-7; 7 bases are a match to TRBD1. With 7 bases clipped from V and 4 bases from J, the junction kept 16 bases outside the gene matches. Germline lookup yields CDR1 SQVTM and CDR2 ANQGSEA. CDR3 length: 15 amino acids.

The genes are TRBV6-6 and TRBJ2-4; 8 bases match TRBD2. Germline V gene sequence: CDR1 MNHNY, CDR2 SVGAGI (reference sequence). V dropped 2 bases and J dropped 7; count of bases not matched to a gene: 4. CDR3 length: 14 residues. This CDR3 reads CASSYTGGANIQYF. The CDR3 DNA follows: TGTGCCAGCAGTTACACCGGGGGGGCGAACATTCAGTACTTC.

This clone was counted between two and nine times. J is TRBJ1-2 and V is TRBV19; TRBD1 matches 7 bases. This CDR3 has 15 residues. Germline trimming cut 4 bases from V and 7 bases from J; bases unmatched to any gene: 12. Germline V gene data show CDR1 as LNHDA and CDR2 as SQIVND (reference sequence). The CDR3: CASSTEEGARSGYTF. Written as DNA, the CDR3 is TGTGCCAGTAGTACTGAGGAGGGGGCGCGTAGTGGCTACACCTTC.

This chain connects TRBV7-9 to TRBJ1-3, with D perhaps TRBD1 (6 bases). CDR1 is SEHNR, CDR2 FQNEAQ, per germline (reference sequence). Trimming shortened V by 6 bases and J by 0 bases, and 12 bases separated the two germline ends. CDR3 size: 15 residues. The CDR3 sequence: CASRPGGGSGNTIYF. CDR3 sequence (DNA): TGTGCCAGCAGGCCAGGAGGGGGCTCTGGAAACACCATATATTTT.

The chain couples TRBV4-2 to TRBJ2-5, with 8 bases matching TRBD1. Germline loops: CDR1 LGHNA, CDR2 YNFKEQ. CDR3 length: 14 amino acids. After removal of 2 bases from V and 5 bases from J, the junction contained 4 bases not matched to a gene. The CDR3 nucleotides are TGTGCCAGCAGCCAACAGGGGGCAGGGGAGACCCAGTACTTC. Its protein is CASSQQGAGETQYF.

Only one count was recorded for this clone. This rearrangement joins TRBV5-4 to TRBJ2-4; 14 bases map to TRBD2. The V gene's germline CDR1 is SGHNT and CDR2 YYREEE (reference sequence). Losses at the gene ends were 4 bases for V and 8 bases for J; bases not matched to a gene: 2. This CDR3 spans 14 amino acids. The CDR3 DNA is TGTGCCAGCAGCGGGACTAGCGGGAGCGACATTCAGTACTTC. The encoded protein is CASSGTSGSDIQYF.

This sequence joins TRBV2 and TRBJ2-1; D is unresolved. CDR1 is SNHLY and CDR2 is FYNNEI in the germline V gene. Deletions cut 2 bases from V and 0 bases from J, with 8 bases between. The CDR3 contains 15 residues. The CDR3 here is CASSEQASSYNEQFF. For the CDR3, the DNA is TGTGCCAGCAGTGAACAGGCGAGCTCCTACAATGAGCAGTTCTTC.

The CDR3 coding sequence is TGTGCCAGTAGGAGGGGGAATAGTGGCAACGTCCTGACTTTC. This encodes CASRRGNSGNVLTF. V is TRBV19 and J is TRBJ2-6; tentatively, D is TRBD1 (6 bases). This CDR3 is 14 amino acids long. Germline CDR1 is LNHDA and CDR2 is SQIVND (reference sequence). Trimming pared 6 bases from V and 9 bases from J, leaving 15 bases between.

The J gene is TRBJ2-5, the V gene TRBV19; 13 bases agree with TRBD2. CDR3 length: 17 amino acids. Germline loops: CDR1 LNHDA, CDR2 SQIVND (reference sequence). The V segment lost 1 base and the J segment 5 bases; nucleotides outside the gene matches: 7. In DNA, the CDR3 is TGTGCCAGTAGTATAGGACGGACTAGCGGGAGTGGTGAGACCCAGTACTTC. Amino acid sequence: CASSIGRTSGSGETQYF.

This clone showed up just once. The V gene is TRBV7-2, the J gene TRBJ1-3; 8 bases line up with TRBD1. After removal of 5 bases from V and 4 bases from J, the junction contained 13 bases not matched to a gene. The CDR3 length is 17 residues. Germline values: CDR1 SGHTA, CDR2 FQGNSA. CDR3 protein: CASSKWDRKGKGNTIYF. The DNA of the CDR3 is TGTGCCAGCAGCAAATGGGACAGGAAGGGAAAGGGAAACACCATATATTTT.

The V gene is TRBV7-9, the J gene TRBJ2-7; perhaps TRBD1 as D (6 bases). Germline V CDR1 and CDR2: SEHNR, FQNEAQ (reference sequence). V lost 2 bases to trimming and J lost 5 bases, with 13 bases between them. This CDR3 is 14 amino acids long. CDR3 region: CASSLRGQSDEQYF. CDR3 DNA: TGTGCCAGCAGCTTACGCGGACAGTCTGACGAGCAGTACTTC.

The V and J genes are TRBV27 and TRBJ2-6; possibly TRBD1 or TRBD2 for D (5 bases each). The CDR3 extends over 15 amino acids. Trimming removed 3 bases from V and 3 bases from J, with 9 bases in between. Germline loops: CDR1 MNHEY, CDR2 SMNVEV (reference sequence). CDR3 DNA sequence: TGTGCCAGCAGTTTCGGGGCAGTTGGGGCCAACGTCCTGACTTTC. Its protein is CASSFGAVGANVLTF.

The rearrangement links TRBV19 to TRBJ2-1; D possibly corresponds to TRBD2 (7 bases). The CDR3 consists of 16 residues. Trimming removed 2 bases at V and 2 bases at J, with 13 bases between. CDR1 and CDR2 (germline): LNHDA, SQIVND (reference sequence). CDR3 region: CASSIKGGGPYNEQFF. CDR3 nucleotides: TGTGCCAGTAGTATAAAAGGGGGAGGGCCCTACAATGAGCAGTTCTTC.

The chain couples TRBV10-1 to TRBJ2-3; D unclear. The CDR3 length is 12 residues. Trimming left V 8 bases short and J 0 bases short, with 6 bases between. Per germline, CDR1 WNHNN and CDR2 SYGVQD (reference sequence). The CDR3 sequence: CASGLSTDTQYF. In DNA, the CDR3 is TGCGCCAGCGGGCTTAGCACAGATACGCAGTATTTT.

In this sample, this clone turned up once. This CDR3 is CASSLLTRGEKLFF. CDR3 in DNA: TGTGCCAGCAGCCTCCTCACAAGGGGTGAAAAACTGTTTTTT. The V and J genes are TRBV7-2 and TRBJ1-4, with D tentatively TRBD1 (5 bases). Germline V gives CDR1 SGHTA, CDR2 FQGNSA. The CDR3 is made up of 14 amino acids. The V end lost 5 bases, the J end lost 7 bases, and 14 bases lay between the germline ends.

This clone appeared once. The chain couples TRBV2 to TRBJ2-1, with 12 bases aligning to TRBD2. Germline V lookup: CDR1 SNHLY, CDR2 FYNNEI. Unmatched junction bases numbered 0, after V lost 4 bases and J lost 2 bases. This CDR3 spans 15 amino acids. The CDR3 DNA reads TGTGCCAGCAGTGGACTAGCGGGAGCCTACAATGAGCAGTTCTTC. Its translation is CASSGLAGAYNEQFF.

The V call is TRBV2, the J call TRBJ1-4; D possibly corresponds to TRBD1 (6 bases). CDR1 and CDR2 (germline): SNHLY, FYNNEI. The V and J ends lost 6 bases and 0 bases respectively, with 11 bases between them. This CDR3 comprises 15 residues. DNA of the CDR3: TGTGCCAGCAGGGAGGACAGTTCAACTAATGAAAAACTGTTTTTT. Translated, it gives CASREDSSTNEKLFF.

The rearrangement links TRBV18 to TRBJ2-5, with D possibly being TRBD1 or TRBD2 (5 bases each). Per the germline V gene, CDR1 is KGHSH and CDR2 is LQKENI. This CDR3 comprises 15 residues. V was pared by 6 bases and J by 5 bases, with 19 bases between. The DNA of the CDR3 is TGTGCCAGCTCGCCGTCGTGGGGGATTGAGGAGACCCAGTACTTC. Amino acids: CASSPSWGIEETQYF.

The chain carries TRBV5-1 and TRBJ2-3; D perhaps matches TRBD2 (5 bases). The CDR3 has 14 amino acids. V lost 2 bases, J lost 2 bases, and 9 bases lay in between. Germline CDR1 SGHRS, CDR2 YFSETQ. The CDR3 nucleotides are TGCGCCAGCAGCTTAGGACTTCACACAGATACGCAGTATTTT. Residues: CASSLGLHTDTQYF.

The chain links TRBV6-6 to TRBJ1-5; D call uncertain. This CDR3 comprises 15 residues. The germline V gene encodes CDR1 MNHNY and CDR2 SVGAGI (reference sequence). Trimming cost V 0 bases and J 0 bases, with 6 bases left between them. CDR3 bases: TGTGCCAGCAGTTACTCGGCGGATAGCAATCAGCCCCAGCATTTT. This codes for CASSYSADSNQPQHF.